A selection of T cell receptor beta chains follows, all from one sample in a study of blood T cell repertoires in COVID-19. Produced via immunoSEQ multiplex PCR; TCRdb's table is partial and in-frame only. The sample lists 150,000 or so clones, 85% to 90% occurring once. Sequencing was carried out using peripheral blood. The origin of the receptors is a man in his 60s with COVID-19, enrolled during active disease. Both conserved end residues are part of each CDR3. The D gene is left open where the match is weak. Clone sizes are given selectively: once, few, many, or a class where the clone is expanded.

14,-,-,TRBJ2-1,TRBV5-6,CASSLAHPYNEQFF,TGTGCCAGCAGCTTGGCACATCCCTACAATGAGCAGTTCTTC
14,-,TRBD1,TRBJ1-6,TRBV2,CASRGDRVNSPLHF,TGTGCCAGCAGAGGGGACAGAGTAAATTCACCCCTCCACTTT
13,-,-,TRBJ1-1,TRBV11-3,CASSSTVYTEAFF,TGTGCCAGCAGCTCGACAGTTTACACTGAAGCTTTCTTT
14,once,-,TRBJ2-7,TRBV24-1,CATSDFRNPRGQYF,TGTGCCACCAGTGATTTCCGAAACCCCCGGGGGCAGTACTTC
15,many,TRBD1,TRBJ2-7,TRBV6-5,CASSYSYQGVYEQYF,TGTGCCAGCAGTTACTCGTACCAGGGGGTTTACGAGCAGTACTTC
13,-,-,TRBJ1-6,TRBV7-3,CASSLYGDSPLHF,TGTGCCAGCAGCTTATACGGGGATTCACCCCTCCACTTT
16,-,TRBD1,TRBJ2-2,TRBV24-1,CATSDPTGANTGELFF,TGTGCCACCAGTGATCCGACAGGGGCGAACACCGGGGAGCTGTTTTTT
15,-,TRBD1,TRBJ1-2,TRBV5-6,CASSRTKTGGFGYTF,TGTGCCAGCAGCCGAACTAAGACAGGGGGTTTTGGCTACACCTTC
15,-,TRBD2,TRBJ2-1,TRBV11-3,CASSLGTGTNNEQFF,TGTGCCAGCAGCTTAGGAACCGGGACTAACAATGAGCAGTTCTTC
15,-,-,TRBJ2-1,TRBV7-8,CASSLTEQSYNEQFF,TGTGCCAGCAGCTTAACTGAACAGAGCTACAATGAGCAGTTCTTC
15,-,-,TRBJ1-1,TRBV27,CARSSWTNMNTEAFF,TGTGCCAGGAGTTCATGGACAAACATGAACACTGAAGCTTTCTTT
13,-,-,TRBJ2-7,TRBV19,CASNAFRGDEQYF,TGTGCCAGTAATGCCTTCCGAGGCGACGAGCAGTACTTC
16,-,-,TRBJ1-4,TRBV28,CASKIQATVGGEKLFF,TGTGCCAGCAAAATTCAAGCCACGGTGGGGGGTGAAAAACTGTTTTTT
11,-,TRBD1,TRBJ1-6,TRBV11-3,CASSSGQRVHF,TGTGCCAGCAGCTCGGGACAGCGCGTCCACTTT
14,-,TRBD1,TRBJ2-7,TRBV7-2,CASSLGTGNYEQYF,TGTGCCAGCAGCTTGGGGACAGGGAACTACGAGCAGTACTTC
13,-,TRBD1,TRBJ2-2,TRBV6-5,CARGQGNTGELFF,TGTGCCAGGGGACAGGGTAACACCGGGGAGCTGTTTTTT
16,-,TRBD2,TRBJ2-7,TRBV7-2,CASSPVRGGASYEQYF,TGTGCCAGCAGCCCAGTTCGCGGGGGGGCCTCCTACGAGCAGTACTTC
15,-,TRBD2,TRBJ2-2,TRBV7-9,CASQYREGQVGELFF,TGTGCCAGCCAATATCGGGAGGGACAAGTCGGGGAGCTGTTTTTT
16,-,-,TRBJ1-4,TRBV7-8,CASSMKRVATNEKLFF,TGTGCCAGCAGCATGAAGAGAGTTGCAACTAATGAAAAACTGTTTTTT
15,few,-,TRBJ1-1,TRBV5-6,CASSLRQPGSAEAFF,TGTGCCAGCAGCTTGCGCCAGCCAGGTTCAGCTGAAGCTTTCTTT
14,-,-,TRBJ2-7,TRBV10-3,CAIRPLASSYEQYF,TGTGCCATCCGTCCGCTAGCCTCCTCCTACGAGCAGTACTTC
14,once,TRBD1,TRBJ1-2,TRBV29-1,CSVHGTAANYGYTF,TGCAGCGTCCATGGGACAGCCGCGAACTATGGCTACACCTTC
15,many,-,TRBJ2-2,TRBV5-6,CASSRTEANTGELFF,TGTGCCAGCAGCCGGACAGAGGCGAACACCGGGGAGCTGTTTTTT
15,-,-,TRBJ2-3,TRBV25-1,CASSELAGRTDTQYF,TGTGCCAGCAGTGAATTGGCGGGGCGCACAGATACGCAGTATTTT
14,-,TRBD1,TRBJ1-5,TRBV25-1,CASGSGTGMMAQHF,TGTGCCAGCGGTAGCGGGACAGGGATGATGGCCCAGCATTTT
15,-,-,TRBJ1-5,TRBV28,CASTLSGGKNQPQHF,TGTGCCAGCACCCTTAGTGGGGGGAAAAATCAGCCCCAGCATTTT
17,-,TRBD2,TRBJ2-1,TRBV19,CASSQRPGLAGVGEQFF,TGTGCCAGTAGTCAACGTCCCGGACTAGCGGGAGTGGGAGAGCAGTTCTTC